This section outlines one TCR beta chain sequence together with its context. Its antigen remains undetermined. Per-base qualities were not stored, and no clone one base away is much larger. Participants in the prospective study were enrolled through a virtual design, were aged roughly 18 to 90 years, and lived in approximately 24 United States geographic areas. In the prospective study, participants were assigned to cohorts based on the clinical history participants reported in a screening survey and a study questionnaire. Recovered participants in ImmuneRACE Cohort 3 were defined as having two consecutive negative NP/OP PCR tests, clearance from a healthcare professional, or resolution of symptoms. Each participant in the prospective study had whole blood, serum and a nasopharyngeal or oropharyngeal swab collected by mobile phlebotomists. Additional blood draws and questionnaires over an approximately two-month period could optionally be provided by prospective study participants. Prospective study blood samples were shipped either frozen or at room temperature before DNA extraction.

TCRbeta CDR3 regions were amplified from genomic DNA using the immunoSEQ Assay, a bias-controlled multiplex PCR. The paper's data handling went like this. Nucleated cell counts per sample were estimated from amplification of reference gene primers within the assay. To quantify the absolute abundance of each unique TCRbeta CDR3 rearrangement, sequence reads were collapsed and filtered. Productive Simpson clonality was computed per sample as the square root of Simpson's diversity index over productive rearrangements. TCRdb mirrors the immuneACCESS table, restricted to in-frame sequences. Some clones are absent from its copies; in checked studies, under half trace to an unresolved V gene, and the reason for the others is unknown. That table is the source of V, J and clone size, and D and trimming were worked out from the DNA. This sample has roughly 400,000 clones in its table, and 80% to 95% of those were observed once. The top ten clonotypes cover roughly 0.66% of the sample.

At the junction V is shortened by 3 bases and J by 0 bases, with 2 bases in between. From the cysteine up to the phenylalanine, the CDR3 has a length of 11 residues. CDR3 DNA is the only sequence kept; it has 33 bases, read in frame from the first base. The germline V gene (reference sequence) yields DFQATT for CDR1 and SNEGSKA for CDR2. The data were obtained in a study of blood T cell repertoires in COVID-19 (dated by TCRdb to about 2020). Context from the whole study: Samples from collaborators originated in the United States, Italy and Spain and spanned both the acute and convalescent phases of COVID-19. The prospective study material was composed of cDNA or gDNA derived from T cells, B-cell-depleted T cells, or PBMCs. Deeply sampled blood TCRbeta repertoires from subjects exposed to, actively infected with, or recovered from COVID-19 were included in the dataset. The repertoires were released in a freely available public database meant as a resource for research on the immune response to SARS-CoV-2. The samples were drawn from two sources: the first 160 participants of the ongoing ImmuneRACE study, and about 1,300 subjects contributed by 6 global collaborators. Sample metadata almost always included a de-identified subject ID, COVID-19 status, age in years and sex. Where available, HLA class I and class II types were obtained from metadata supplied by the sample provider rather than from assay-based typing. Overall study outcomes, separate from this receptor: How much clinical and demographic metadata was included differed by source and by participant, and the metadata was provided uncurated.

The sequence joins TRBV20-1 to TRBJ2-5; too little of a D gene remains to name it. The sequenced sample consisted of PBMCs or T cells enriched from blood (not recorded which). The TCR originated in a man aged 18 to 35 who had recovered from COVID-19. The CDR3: CSASYQETQYF. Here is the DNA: TGCAGTGCTAGCTACCAAGAGACCCAGTACTTC.